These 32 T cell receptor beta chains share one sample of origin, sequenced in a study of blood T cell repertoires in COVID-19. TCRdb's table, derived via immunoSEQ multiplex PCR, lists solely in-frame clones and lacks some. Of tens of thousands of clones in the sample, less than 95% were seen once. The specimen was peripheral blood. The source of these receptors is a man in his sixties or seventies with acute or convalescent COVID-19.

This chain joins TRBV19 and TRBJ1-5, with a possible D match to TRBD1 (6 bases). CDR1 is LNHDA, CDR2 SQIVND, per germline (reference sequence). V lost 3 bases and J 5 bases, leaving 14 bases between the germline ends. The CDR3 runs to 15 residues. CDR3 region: CASSIKTGPYQPQHF. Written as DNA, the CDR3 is TGTGCCAGTAGTATTAAGACAGGTCCTTATCAGCCCCAGCATTTT.

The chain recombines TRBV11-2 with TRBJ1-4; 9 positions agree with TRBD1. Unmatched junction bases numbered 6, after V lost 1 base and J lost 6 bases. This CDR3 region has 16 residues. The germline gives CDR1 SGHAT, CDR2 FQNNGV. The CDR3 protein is CASSLGDGTGYEKLFF. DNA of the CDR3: TGTGCCAGCAGCTTAGGGGACGGGACAGGGTATGAAAAACTGTTTTTT.

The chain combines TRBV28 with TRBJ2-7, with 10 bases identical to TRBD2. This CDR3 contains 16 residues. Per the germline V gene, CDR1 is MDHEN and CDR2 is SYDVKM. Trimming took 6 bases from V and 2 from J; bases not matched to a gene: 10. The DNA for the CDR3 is TGTGCCAGCAGAGCTGAACCTAGCGGGAGAGCCTACGAGCAGTACTTC. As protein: CASRAEPSGRAYEQYF. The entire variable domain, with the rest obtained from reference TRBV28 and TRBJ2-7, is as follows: DVKVTQSSRYLVKRTGEKVFLECVQDMDHENMFWYRQDPGLGLRLIYFSYDVKMKEKGDIPEGYSVSREKKERFSLILESASTNQTSMYLCASRAEPSGRAYEQYFGPGTRLTVT.

The CDR3 coding sequence is TGCGCCAGCAGCTTGGACAGGGGTGTGTGGGAGCTGTTTTTT. It codes for CASSLDRGVWELFF. This rearrangement joins TRBV5-1 to TRBJ2-2, with 7 bases lining up with TRBD1. Germline V CDR1 and CDR2: SGHRS, YFSETQ. The CDR3 is 14 residues long. V lost 0 bases and J lost 9; bases outside the gene matches: 5.

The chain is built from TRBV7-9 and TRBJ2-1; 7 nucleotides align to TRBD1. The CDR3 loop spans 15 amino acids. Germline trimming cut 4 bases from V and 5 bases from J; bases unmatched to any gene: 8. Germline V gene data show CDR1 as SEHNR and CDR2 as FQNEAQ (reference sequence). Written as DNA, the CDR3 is TGTGCCAGCAGCTCTGGACAGGCCAAGGACAATGAGCAGTTCTTC. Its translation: CASSSGQAKDNEQFF.

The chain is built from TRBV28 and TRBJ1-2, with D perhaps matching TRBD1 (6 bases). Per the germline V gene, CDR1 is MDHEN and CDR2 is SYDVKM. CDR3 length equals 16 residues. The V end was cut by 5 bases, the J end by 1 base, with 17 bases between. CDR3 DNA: TGTGCCAGCAGTCAGACCGGGACACTTGATAACTATGGCTACACCTTC. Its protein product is CASSQTGTLDNYGYTF.

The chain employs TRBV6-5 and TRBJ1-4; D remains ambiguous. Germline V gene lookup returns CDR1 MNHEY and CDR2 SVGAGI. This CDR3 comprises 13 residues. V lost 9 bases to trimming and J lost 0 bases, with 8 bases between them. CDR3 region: CASRIATNEKLFF. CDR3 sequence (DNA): TGTGCCAGTAGAATAGCAACTAATGAAAAACTGTTTTTT.

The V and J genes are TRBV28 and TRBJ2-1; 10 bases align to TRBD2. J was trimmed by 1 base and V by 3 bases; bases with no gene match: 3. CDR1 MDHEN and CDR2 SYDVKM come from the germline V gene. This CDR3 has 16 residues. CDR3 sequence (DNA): TGTGCCAGCAGTTTTTTTAGCGGGGGGTCCTACAATGAGCAGTTCTTC. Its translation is CASSFFSGGSYNEQFF.

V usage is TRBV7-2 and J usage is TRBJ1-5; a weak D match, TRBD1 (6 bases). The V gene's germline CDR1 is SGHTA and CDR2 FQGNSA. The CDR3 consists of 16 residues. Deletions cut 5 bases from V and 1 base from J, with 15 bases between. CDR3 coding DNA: TGTGCCAGCAGCCCTCAGGGGATTGGGAGCAATCAGCCCCAGCATTTT. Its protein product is CASSPQGIGSNQPQHF.

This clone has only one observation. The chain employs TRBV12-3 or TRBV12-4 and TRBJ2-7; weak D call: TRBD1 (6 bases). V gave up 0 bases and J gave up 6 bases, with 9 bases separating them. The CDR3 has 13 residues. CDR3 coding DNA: TGTGCCAGCAGTTTAGCCCAGGGGTCCGAGCAGTACTTC. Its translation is CASSLAQGSEQYF.

The CDR3 nucleotides read TGTGCCAGCAGCCGGGATTCTGGGGCCAACGTCCTGACTTTC. It codes for CASSRDSGANVLTF. The chain couples TRBV2 to TRBJ2-6; D might be TRBD2 (5 bases). Trimming took off 6 bases at V and 1 base at J, with 7 bases between the two ends. The CDR3 has 14 residues. The germline CDR1 and CDR2 sequences are SNHLY and FYNNEI.

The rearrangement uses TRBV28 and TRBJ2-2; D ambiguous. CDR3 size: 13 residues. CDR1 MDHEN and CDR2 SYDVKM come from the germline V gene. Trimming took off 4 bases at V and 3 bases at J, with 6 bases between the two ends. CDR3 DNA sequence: TGTGCCAGCAGTTCCCAGGACACCGGGGAGCTGTTTTTT. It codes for CASSSQDTGELFF.

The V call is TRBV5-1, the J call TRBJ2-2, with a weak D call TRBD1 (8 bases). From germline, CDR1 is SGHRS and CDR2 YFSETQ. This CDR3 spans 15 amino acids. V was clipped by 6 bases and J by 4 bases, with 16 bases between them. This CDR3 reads CASNPTGEGTGELFF. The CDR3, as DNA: TGCGCCAGCAACCCGACAGGGGAGGGCACCGGGGAGCTGTTTTTT.

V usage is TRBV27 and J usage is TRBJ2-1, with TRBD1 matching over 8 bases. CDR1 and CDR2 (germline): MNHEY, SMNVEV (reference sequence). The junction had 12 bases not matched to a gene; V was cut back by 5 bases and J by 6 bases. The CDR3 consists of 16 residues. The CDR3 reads CASSPRGGTGGNEQFF. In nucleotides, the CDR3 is TGTGCCAGCAGTCCACGTGGTGGGACAGGAGGCAATGAGCAGTTCTTC.

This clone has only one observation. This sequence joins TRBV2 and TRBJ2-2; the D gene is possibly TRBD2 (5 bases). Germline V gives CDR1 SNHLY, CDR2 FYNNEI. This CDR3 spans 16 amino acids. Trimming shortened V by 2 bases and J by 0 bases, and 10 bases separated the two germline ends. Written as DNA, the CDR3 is TGTGCCAGCAGTGAATTTTTGGGAGCGAACACCGGGGAGCTGTTTTTT. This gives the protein CASSEFLGANTGELFF. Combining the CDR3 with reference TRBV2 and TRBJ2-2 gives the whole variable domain EPEVTQTPSHQVTQMGQEVILRCVPISNHLYFYWYRQILGQKVEFLVSFYNNEISEKSEIFDDQFSVERPDGSNFTLKIRSTKLEDSAMYFCASSEFLGANTGELFFGEGSRLTVL.

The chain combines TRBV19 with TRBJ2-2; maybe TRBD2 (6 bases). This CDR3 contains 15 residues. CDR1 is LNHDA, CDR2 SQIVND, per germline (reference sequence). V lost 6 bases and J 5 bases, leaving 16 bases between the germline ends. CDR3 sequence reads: CASSLDTGRTGELFF. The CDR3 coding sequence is TGTGCCAGTAGCCTAGACACCGGGAGAACCGGGGAGCTGTTTTTT.

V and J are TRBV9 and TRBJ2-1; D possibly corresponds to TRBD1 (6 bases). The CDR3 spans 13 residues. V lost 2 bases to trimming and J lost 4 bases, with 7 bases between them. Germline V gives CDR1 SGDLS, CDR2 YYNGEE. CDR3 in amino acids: CASSVGQYNEQFF. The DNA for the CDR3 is TGTGCCAGCAGCGTCGGACAGTACAATGAGCAGTTCTTC.

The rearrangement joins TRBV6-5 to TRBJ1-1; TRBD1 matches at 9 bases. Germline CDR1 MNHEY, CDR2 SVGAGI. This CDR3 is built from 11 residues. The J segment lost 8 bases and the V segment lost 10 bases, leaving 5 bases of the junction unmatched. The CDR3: CATTGGIEAFF. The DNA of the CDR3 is TGTGCCACTACAGGGGGCATCGAAGCTTTCTTT.

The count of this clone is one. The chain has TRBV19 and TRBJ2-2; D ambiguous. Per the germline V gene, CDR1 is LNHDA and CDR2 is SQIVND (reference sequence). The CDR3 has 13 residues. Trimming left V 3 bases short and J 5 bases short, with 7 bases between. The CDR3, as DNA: TGTGCCAGTAGTATCACGCAGACCGGGGAGCTGTTTTTT. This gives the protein CASSITQTGELFF.

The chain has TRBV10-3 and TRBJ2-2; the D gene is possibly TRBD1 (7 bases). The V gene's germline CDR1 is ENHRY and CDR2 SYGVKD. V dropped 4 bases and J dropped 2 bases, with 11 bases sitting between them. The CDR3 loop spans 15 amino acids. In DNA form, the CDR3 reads TGTGCCATCAGTGGCGGGACAGTCAACACCGGGGAGCTGTTTTTT. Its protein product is CAISGGTVNTGELFF.

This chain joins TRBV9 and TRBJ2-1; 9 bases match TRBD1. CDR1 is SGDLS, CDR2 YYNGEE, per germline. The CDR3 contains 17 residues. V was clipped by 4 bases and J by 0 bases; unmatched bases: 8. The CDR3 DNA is TGTGCCAGCAGCCCTGGGACAGGGTTAGGCTCCTACAATGAGCAGTTCTTC. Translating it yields CASSPGTGLGSYNEQFF. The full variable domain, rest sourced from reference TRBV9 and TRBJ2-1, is DSGVTQTPKHLITATGQRVTLRCSPRSGDLSVYWYQQSLDQGLQFLIQYYNGEERAKGNILERFSAQQFPDLHSELNLSSLELGDSALYFCASSPGTGLGSYNEQFFGPGTRLTVL.

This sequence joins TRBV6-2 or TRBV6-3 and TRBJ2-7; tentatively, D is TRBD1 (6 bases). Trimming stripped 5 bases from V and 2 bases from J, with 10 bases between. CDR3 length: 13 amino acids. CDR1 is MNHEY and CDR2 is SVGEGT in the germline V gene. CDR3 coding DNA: TGTGCCAGCAGTGAGACAGGTACCTACGAGCAGTACTTC. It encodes CASSETGTYEQYF.

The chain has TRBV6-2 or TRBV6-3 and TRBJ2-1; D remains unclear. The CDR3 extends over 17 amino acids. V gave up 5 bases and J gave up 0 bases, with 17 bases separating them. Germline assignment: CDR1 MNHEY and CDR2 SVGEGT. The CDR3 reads CASSPWSPASSYNEQFF. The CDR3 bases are TGTGCCAGCAGTCCCTGGTCCCCAGCGAGCTCCTACAATGAGCAGTTCTTC.

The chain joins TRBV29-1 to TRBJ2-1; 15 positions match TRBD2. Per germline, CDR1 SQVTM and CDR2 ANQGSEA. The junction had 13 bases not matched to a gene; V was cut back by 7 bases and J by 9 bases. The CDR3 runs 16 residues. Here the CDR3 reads CSARTKQGLAGGEQFF. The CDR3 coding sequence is TGCAGCGCCCGGACGAAACAGGGACTAGCGGGAGGTGAGCAGTTCTTC.

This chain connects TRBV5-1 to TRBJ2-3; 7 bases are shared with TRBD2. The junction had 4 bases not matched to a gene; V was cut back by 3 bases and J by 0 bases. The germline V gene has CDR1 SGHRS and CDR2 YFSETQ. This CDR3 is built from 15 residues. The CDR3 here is CASSSSSGSTDTQYF. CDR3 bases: TGCGCCAGCAGCTCTTCTAGCGGCAGCACAGATACGCAGTATTTT.

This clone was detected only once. This CDR3 reads CASSGQVGGYTF. As DNA, the CDR3 is TGTGCCAGTAGCGGACAGGTTGGCGGCTACACCTTC. This chain connects TRBV19 to TRBJ1-2; TRBD1 matches 7 bases. There are 12 residues in the CDR3. Germline-derived CDR1 and CDR2 are LNHDA and SQIVND (reference sequence). The ends lost 6 bases at V and 8 bases at J; junction bases unmatched: 6.

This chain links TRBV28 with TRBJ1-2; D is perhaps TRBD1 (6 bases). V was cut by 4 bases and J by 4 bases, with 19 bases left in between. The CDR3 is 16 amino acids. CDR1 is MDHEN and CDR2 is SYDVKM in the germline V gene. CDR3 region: CASSSYRETEIYGYTF. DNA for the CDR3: TGTGCCAGCAGTTCTTACAGGGAAACCGAGATCTATGGCTACACCTTC.

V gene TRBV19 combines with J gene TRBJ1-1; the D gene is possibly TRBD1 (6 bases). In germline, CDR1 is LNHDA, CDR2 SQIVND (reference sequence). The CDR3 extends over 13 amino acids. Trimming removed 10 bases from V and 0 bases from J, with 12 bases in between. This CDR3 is CATRGAMNTEAFF. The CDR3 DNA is TGTGCCACTAGGGGGGCGATGAACACTGAAGCTTTCTTT.

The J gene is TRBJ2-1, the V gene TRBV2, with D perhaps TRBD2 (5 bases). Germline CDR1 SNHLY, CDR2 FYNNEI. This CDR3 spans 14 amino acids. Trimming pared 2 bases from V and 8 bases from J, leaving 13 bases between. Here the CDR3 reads CASSETSMSDEQFF. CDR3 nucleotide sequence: TGTGCCAGCAGTGAAACTAGTATGTCGGATGAGCAGTTCTTC.

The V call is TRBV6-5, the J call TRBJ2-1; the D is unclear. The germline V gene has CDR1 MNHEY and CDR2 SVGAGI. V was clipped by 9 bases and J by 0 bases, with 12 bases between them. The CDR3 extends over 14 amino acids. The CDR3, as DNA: TGTGCCAGTGGAATAGGCGGCTCCTACAATGAGCAGTTCTTC. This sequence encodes CASGIGGSYNEQFF.

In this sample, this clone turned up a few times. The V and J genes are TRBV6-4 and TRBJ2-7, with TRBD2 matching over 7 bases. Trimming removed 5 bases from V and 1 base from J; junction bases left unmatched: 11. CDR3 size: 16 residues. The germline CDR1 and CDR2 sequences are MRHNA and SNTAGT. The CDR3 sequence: CASSYLRLAVSYEQYF. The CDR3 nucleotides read TGTGCCAGCAGTTACCTCAGGCTAGCGGTATCCTACGAGCAGTACTTC.

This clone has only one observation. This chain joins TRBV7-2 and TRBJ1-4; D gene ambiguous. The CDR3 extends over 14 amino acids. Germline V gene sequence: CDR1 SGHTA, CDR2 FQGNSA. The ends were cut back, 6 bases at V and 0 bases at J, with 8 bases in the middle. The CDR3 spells CASRDGTTNEKLFF. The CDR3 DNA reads TGTGCCAGCAGGGACGGGACAACTAATGAAAAACTGTTTTTT.